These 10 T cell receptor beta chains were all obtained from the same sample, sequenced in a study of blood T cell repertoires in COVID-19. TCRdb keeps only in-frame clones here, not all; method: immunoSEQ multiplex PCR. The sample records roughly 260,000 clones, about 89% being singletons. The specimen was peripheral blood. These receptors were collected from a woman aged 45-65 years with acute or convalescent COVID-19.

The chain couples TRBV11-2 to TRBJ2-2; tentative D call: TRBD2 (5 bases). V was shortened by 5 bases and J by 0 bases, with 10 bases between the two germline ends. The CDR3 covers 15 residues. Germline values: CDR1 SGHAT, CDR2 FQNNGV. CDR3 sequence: CASSRGLTNTGELFF. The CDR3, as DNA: TGTGCCAGCAGCCGAGGACTTACGAACACCGGGGAGCTGTTTTTT.

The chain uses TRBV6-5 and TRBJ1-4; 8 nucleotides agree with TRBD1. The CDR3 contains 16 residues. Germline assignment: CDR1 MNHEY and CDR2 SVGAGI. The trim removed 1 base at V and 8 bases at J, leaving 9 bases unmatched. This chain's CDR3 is CASSYFSTGAREKLFF. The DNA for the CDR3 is TGTGCCAGCAGTTACTTCTCGACAGGGGCGAGGGAAAAACTGTTTTTT.

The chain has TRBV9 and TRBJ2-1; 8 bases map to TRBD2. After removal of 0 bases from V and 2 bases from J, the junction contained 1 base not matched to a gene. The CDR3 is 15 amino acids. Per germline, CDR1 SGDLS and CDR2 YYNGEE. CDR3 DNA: TGTGCCAGCAGCGTAGGGGGACTAGCCTACAATGAGCAGTTCTTC. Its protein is CASSVGGLAYNEQFF.

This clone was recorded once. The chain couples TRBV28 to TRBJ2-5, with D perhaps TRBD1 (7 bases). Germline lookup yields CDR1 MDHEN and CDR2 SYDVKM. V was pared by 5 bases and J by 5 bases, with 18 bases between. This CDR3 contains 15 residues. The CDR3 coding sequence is TGTGCCAGCAGTCCCTGGAGGGGGCGCAAGGAGACCCAGTACTTC. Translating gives CASSPWRGRKETQYF.

The CDR3 spells CASSFYTDTQYF. CDR3 bases: TGTGCCAGCAGTTTTTATACAGATACGCAGTATTTT. The chain combines TRBV28 with TRBJ2-3; D gene uncertain. Germline V gene sequence: CDR1 MDHEN, CDR2 SYDVKM. CDR3 length: 12 amino acids. Trimming stripped 3 bases from V and 3 bases from J, with 4 bases between.

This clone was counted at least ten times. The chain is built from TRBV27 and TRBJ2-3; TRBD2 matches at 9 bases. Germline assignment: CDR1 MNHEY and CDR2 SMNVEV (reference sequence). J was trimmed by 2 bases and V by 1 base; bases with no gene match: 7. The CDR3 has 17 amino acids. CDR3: CASSLLGLASNTDTQYF. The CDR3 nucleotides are TGTGCCAGCAGTTTATTAGGACTAGCGAGTAACACAGATACGCAGTATTTT.

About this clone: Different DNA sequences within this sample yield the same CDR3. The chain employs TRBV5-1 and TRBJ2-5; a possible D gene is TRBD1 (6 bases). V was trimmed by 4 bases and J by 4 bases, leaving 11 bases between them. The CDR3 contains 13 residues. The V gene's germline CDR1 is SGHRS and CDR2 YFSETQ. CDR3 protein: CASSLGQGETQYF. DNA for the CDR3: TGCGCCAGCAGCCTGGGACAAGGAGAGACCCAGTACTTC.

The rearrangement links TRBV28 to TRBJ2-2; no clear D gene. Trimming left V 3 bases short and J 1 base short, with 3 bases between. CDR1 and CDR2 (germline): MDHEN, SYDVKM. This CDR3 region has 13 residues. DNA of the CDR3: TGTGCCAGCAGTTTTCTGAACACCGGGGAGCTGTTTTTT. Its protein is CASSFLNTGELFF. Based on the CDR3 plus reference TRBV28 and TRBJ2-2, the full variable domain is DVKVTQSSRYLVKRTGEKVFLECVQDMDHENMFWYRQDPGLGLRLIYFSYDVKMKEKGDIPEGYSVSREKKERFSLILESASTNQTSMYLCASSFLNTGELFFGEGSRLTVL.

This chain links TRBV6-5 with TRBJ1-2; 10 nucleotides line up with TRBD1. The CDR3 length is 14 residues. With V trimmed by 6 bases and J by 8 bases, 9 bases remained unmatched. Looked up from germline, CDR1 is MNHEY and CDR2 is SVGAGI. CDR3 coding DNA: TGTGCCAGCAGGGCGGGACAGGGGCTGAGGGGCTACACCTTC. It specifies CASRAGQGLRGYTF.

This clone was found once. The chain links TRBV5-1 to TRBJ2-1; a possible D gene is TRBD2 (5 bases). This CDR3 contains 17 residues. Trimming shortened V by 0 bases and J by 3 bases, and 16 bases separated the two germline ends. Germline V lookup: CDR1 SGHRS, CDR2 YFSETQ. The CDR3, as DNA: TGCGCCAGCAGCTTGGGAGAGTGGCGGGCTCTCTACAATGAGCAGTTCTTC. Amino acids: CASSLGEWRALYNEQFF.